A selection of T cell receptor beta chains follows, all from one sample in a study of shared clonotypes between healthy human individuals. The table came from immunoSEQ multiplex PCR; TCRdb's copy has only in-frame clones and leaves some out. The sample carries over a million clones, 65% to 75% recorded once. Sequenced sample: memory CD4+ T cells sorted from blood. These receptors were obtained from a young man in good health. The CDR3 runs from the conserved cysteine through the conserved F or W. D genes are given only for firm matches. Size is stated for part of the rows, as once, few or many counts, or as a class when the clone is expanded.

TRBV19,TRBJ2-7,-,TRBD1,CASSPVRDRPYEQYF,TGTGCCAGTAGTCCAGTCCGGGACAGGCCCTACGAGCAGTACTTC
TRBV2,TRBJ1-6,-,TRBD1,CASSVGQGVFSNSPLHF,TGTGCCAGCAGTGTGGGACAGGGGGTGTTTAGTAATTCACCCCTCCACTTT
TRBV4-1,TRBJ1-5,few,-,CASSQDQSQPQHF,TGCGCCAGCAGCCAAGACCAGAGTCAGCCCCAGCATTTT
TRBV19,TRBJ2-3,-,TRBD2,CASSIKQRGTSTDTQYF,TGTGCCAGTAGTATAAAACAGCGGGGGACTAGCACAGATACGCAGTATTTT
TRBV6-5,TRBJ1-1,-,TRBD1,CASRRTGQGRGAFF,TGCGCCAGCAGACGCACGGGACAGGGAAGAGGAGCTTTCTTT
TRBV6-1,TRBJ1-5,-,-,CASRPGLTVQPQHF,TGTGCCAGCAGACCAGGTCTGACGGTTCAGCCCCAGCATTTT
TRBV25-1,TRBJ2-1,once,-,CASSVSNNEQFF,TGTGCCAGCAGTGTTTCTAACAATGAGCAGTTCTTC
TRBV6-5,TRBJ1-1,-,-,CASNKLHWNTEAFF,TGTGCCAGCAACAAATTACATTGGAACACTGAAGCTTTCTTT
TRBV5-1,TRBJ2-7,-,-,CASSLGDNSYEQYF,TGCGCCAGCAGCTTAGGGGACAACTCCTACGAGCAGTACTTC
TRBV11-2,TRBJ2-7,-,TRBD1,CASRPTTGTGFHEQYF,TGTGCCAGCAGGCCAACTACCGGGACAGGTTTCCACGAGCAGTACTTC
TRBV19,TRBJ1-4,-,-,CASSSDRHEKLFF,TGTGCCAGTAGTTCGGACAGACATGAAAAACTGTTTTTT
TRBV5-1,TRBJ1-2,-,TRBD1,CASSLVPGQGSGYTF,TGCGCCAGCAGCTTGGTCCCGGGACAGGGCTCTGGCTACACCTTC
TRBV5-1,TRBJ1-6,few,-,CASSLAPREYSPLHF,TGCGCCAGCAGCTTGGCCCCCAGGGAGTATTCACCCCTCCACTTT
TRBV5-1,TRBJ2-7,-,TRBD2,CASSSSGRALVYEQYF,TGCGCCAGCAGCTCTAGCGGGAGGGCCCTGGTCTACGAGCAGTACTTC
TRBV5-1,TRBJ2-5,-,-,CASSPGLQETQYF,TGCGCCAGCAGCCCGGGACTTCAAGAGACCCAGTACTTC
TRBV6-1,TRBJ2-1,many,TRBD1,CASSTGTGSGGEQFF,TGTGCCAGCAGTACTGGGACAGGTAGTGGGGGTGAGCAGTTCTTC
TRBV7-2,TRBJ2-5,-,TRBD2,CASSLGSGRARETQYF,TGTGCCAGCAGCTTAGGGAGCGGGAGGGCCAGGGAGACCCAGTACTTC
TRBV5-4,TRBJ2-5,once,-,CASSRTEQETQYF,TGTGCCAGCAGCAGGACAGAACAAGAGACCCAGTACTTC
TRBV4-3,TRBJ1-5,few,TRBD1,CASSQDQGGDQPQHF,TGCGCCAGCAGCCAAGATCAGGGGGGGGATCAGCCCCAGCATTTT
TRBV5-1,TRBJ1-5,-,-,CASSYGQGNQPQHF,TGCGCCAGCAGTTATGGGCAGGGCAATCAGCCCCAGCATTTT
TRBV21-1,TRBJ2-5,-,-,CASSTDRRTGLEWKETQYF,TGTGCCAGCAGCACGGACAGACGAACGGGACTAGAATGGAAAGAGACCCAGTACTTC
TRBV4-3,TRBJ1-2,-,-,CASSQYPGGYTF,TGCGCCAGCAGCCAATACCCCGGCGGCTACACCTTC
TRBV10-2,TRBJ2-3,once,TRBD2,CAAVAAGTDTQYF,TGCGCCGCTGTGGCAGCGGGGACAGATACGCAGTATTTT
TRBV5-6,TRBJ2-7,-,TRBD1,CASSVGQGITYEQYF,TGTGCCAGCAGCGTGGGACAGGGGATCACCTACGAGCAGTACTTC
TRBV7-9,TRBJ1-6,-,-,CASSPQDNSPLHF,TGTGCCAGCAGCCCCCAGGATAATTCACCCCTCCACTTT
TRBV2,TRBJ1-5,many,-,CASRELAGGHQPQHF,TGTGCCAGCAGGGAATTAGCCGGAGGCCATCAGCCCCAGCATTTT
TRBV7-2,TRBJ2-7,few,-,CASSLDRGYEQYF,TGTGCCAGCAGCTTAGATCGGGGTTACGAGCAGTACTTC
TRBV4-1,TRBJ1-5,many,-,CASSPLSGPPGQPQHF,TGCGCCAGCAGTCCTTTATCTGGACCTCCCGGGCAGCCCCAGCATTTT
TRBV2,TRBJ2-5,once,TRBD1,CASSGTGTARVQTQYF,TGTGCCAGCAGTGGGACCGGGACAGCTAGGGTTCAGACCCAGTACTTC
TRBV30,TRBJ1-6,-,-,CAWIAGGSYNSPLHF,TGTGCCTGGATTGCCGGGGGCTCCTATAATTCACCCCTCCACTTT
TRBV5-1,TRBJ1-4,-,TRBD1,CASSLGGATNEKLFF,TGCGCCAGCAGCTTAGGGGGCGCAACTAATGAAAAACTGTTTTTT
TRBV7-9,TRBJ1-1,-,-,CASSLDGRGVTEAFF,TGTGCCAGCAGCTTAGACGGCAGGGGAGTCACTGAAGCTTTCTTT
TRBV27,TRBJ2-7,-,TRBD2,CASSLKRGAYEQYF,TGTGCCAGCAGTTTAAAGCGGGGAGCCTACGAGCAGTACTTC
TRBV30,TRBJ2-1,-,-,CAWTGKYDEQFF,TGTGCCTGGACAGGGAAATACGATGAGCAGTTCTTC
TRBV7-8,TRBJ2-5,-,-,CASSGKETQYF,TGTGCCAGCAGCGGCAAAGAGACCCAGTACTTC
TRBV6-1,TRBJ2-2,-,-,CASIGRGAGELFF,TGTGCCAGCATTGGGCGAGGGGCCGGGGAGCTGTTTTTT
TRBV28,TRBJ1-4,-,-,CASSLARREKLFF,TGTGCCAGCAGTTTGGCCCGGAGGGAGAAACTGTTTTTT
TRBV27,TRBJ1-1,-,-,CASSRGRNTEAFF,TGTGCCAGCAGTCGGGGCCGGAACACTGAAGCTTTCTTT
TRBV7-9,TRBJ1-1,-,-,CASSLATGYRGTEAFF,TGTGCCAGCAGCTTAGCCACCGGGTACCGTGGGACTGAAGCTTTCTTT
TRBV5-1,TRBJ2-3,once,-,CASSPLSTDTQYF,TGCGCCAGCAGCCCCCTTAGCACAGATACGCAGTATTTT
TRBV28,TRBJ1-4,-,TRBD1,CASNSGTGKEKLFF,TGTGCCAGCAACTCCGGGACAGGGAAAGAAAAACTGTTTTTT
TRBV5-6,TRBJ2-7,-,-,CASSLQGLSYEQYF,TGTGCCAGCAGCTTGCAAGGTCTCTCCTACGAGCAGTACTTC
TRBV7-2,TRBJ1-3,-,TRBD1,CASSLTRQGRFGNTIYF,TGTGCCAGCAGCTTAACCCGACAGGGGAGGTTCGGAAACACCATATATTTT
TRBV10-3,TRBJ2-7,few,-,CAISESDRRYEQYF,TGTGCCATCAGTGAAAGCGACAGAAGGTACGAGCAGTACTTC
TRBV5-4,TRBJ1-6,-,TRBD1,CASSFEGANSPLHF,TGTGCCAGCAGCTTCGAGGGGGCGAATTCACCCCTCCACTTT
TRBV7-2,TRBJ2-1,few,-,CASSSRTGYNEQFF,TGTGCCAGCAGCTCACGGACGGGCTACAATGAGCAGTTCTTC
TRBV7-9,TRBJ2-5,-,-,CASSEPGAGIETQYF,TGTGCCAGCAGCGAACCAGGGGCGGGAATTGAGACCCAGTACTTC
TRBV5-1,TRBJ1-2,-,-,CASSLMAGEDGYTF,TGCGCCAGCAGCTTGATGGCAGGGGAAGATGGCTACACCTTC
TRBV6-1,TRBJ1-2,-,TRBD1,CASSEVGQGLAGFGYTF,TGTGCCAGCAGTGAGGTCGGACAGGGTTTAGCAGGCTTTGGCTACACCTTC
TRBV19,TRBJ1-5,once,-,CASSIGFEPQHF,TGTGCCAGTAGTATAGGCTTTGAGCCCCAGCATTTT
TRBV6-1,TRBJ1-5,-,-,CAGAKGDQPQHF,TGTGCCGGCGCTAAGGGAGATCAGCCCCAGCATTTT
TRBV9,TRBJ2-5,-,-,CASSVGWQETQYF,TGTGCCAGCAGCGTTGGGTGGCAAGAGACCCAGTACTTC
TRBV28,TRBJ1-4,-,TRBD1,CASSQPGQGLNEKLFF,TGTGCCAGCAGTCAGCCGGGACAGGGCCTTAATGAAAAATTGTTTTTT
TRBV18,TRBJ2-7,-,-,CASSPQRNDEQYF,TGTGCCAGCTCACCACAGCGGAACGACGAGCAGTACTTC
TRBV30,TRBJ1-5,-,-,CAWSDRASQPQHF,TGTGCCTGGAGTGACCGGGCAAGCCAGCCCCAGCATTTT